A single sample is the source of the 25 T cell receptor beta chains below, sequenced in a study of blood T cell repertoires in COVID-19. Clones were sequenced by immunoSEQ multiplex PCR, and TCRdb holds only the in-frame ones, with some missing. The sample carries 74,000 or so clones, around 91% recorded once. Source material: peripheral blood. The source of these receptors is a man aged 50 to 60 with acute or convalescent COVID-19.

The chain uses TRBV6-5 and TRBJ2-7; perhaps TRBD2 as D (5 bases). V was shortened by 2 bases and J by 6 bases, with 17 bases between the two germline ends. The CDR3 is made up of 15 amino acids. The V gene's germline CDR1 is MNHEY and CDR2 SVGAGI. The CDR3 protein is CASSYRTLGRSEQYF. DNA for the CDR3: TGTGCCAGCAGTTACCGAACACTAGGGCGGAGCGAGCAGTACTTC.

V gene TRBV10-1 combines with J gene TRBJ1-2; D call uncertain. The CDR3 extends over 13 amino acids. The V end was cut by 8 bases, the J end by 0 bases, with 10 bases between. Germline CDR1 and CDR2: WNHNN and SYGVQD (reference sequence). CDR3 nucleotides: TGCGCCAGCCCCAGGTTGACTAACTATGGCTACACCTTC. Translated, it gives CASPRLTNYGYTF.

The V and J genes are TRBV3-1 (or the pseudogene TRBV3-2) and TRBJ1-5, with D perhaps TRBD1 (5 bases). Between the trimmed V and J ends, which lost 5 bases and 2 bases, there was a span of 13 bases. Looked up from germline, CDR1 is LGHDT and CDR2 is YNNKEL (reference sequence). The CDR3 runs to 15 residues. The CDR3 nucleotides read TGTGCCAGCAGCGATCAACAGGTCCGCAATCAGCCCCAGCATTTT. Its translation is CASSDQQVRNQPQHF.

The CDR3 loop reads CASSQDREGYNEQFF. The CDR3 region has the DNA TGCGCCAGCAGCCAAGATCGGGAGGGCTACAATGAGCAGTTCTTC. The gene calls are TRBV4-3 and TRBJ2-1; 8 nucleotides align to TRBD2. Germline CDR1 reads LGHNA; CDR2 reads YSLEER. The CDR3 has 15 residues. The ends lost 0 bases at V and 3 bases at J; junction bases unmatched: 1.

V and J are TRBV28 and TRBJ1-4, with 10 bases lining up with TRBD1. The CDR3 extends over 16 amino acids. V lost 6 bases, J lost 5 bases, and 9 bases stayed unmatched. Germline V gene lookup returns CDR1 MDHEN and CDR2 SYDVKM. The CDR3 is CASSTGQGSPNEKLFF. CDR3 in DNA: TGTGCCAGCAGCACGGGACAGGGGAGTCCAAATGAAAAACTGTTTTTT.

Concerning this clone: A much larger clone is a single base away; this may be a read error. This rearrangement joins TRBV6-2 or TRBV6-3 to TRBJ1-2; a weak D match, TRBD1 (5 bases). Germline values: CDR1 MNHEY, CDR2 SVGEGT. Trimming pared 1 base from V and 6 bases from J, leaving 18 bases between. The length of the CDR3 is 16 residues. The DNA for the CDR3 is TGTGCCAGCAGTTACTTAGACAGAGCTACCGCCGATGGCTACACCTTC. Amino acids: CASSYLDRATADGYTF.

This clone was recorded only once. This chain uses TRBV27 with TRBJ2-4; the D gene is possibly TRBD2 (6 bases). With 7 bases removed from V and 3 bases from J, the gap between germline ends came to 13 bases. The CDR3 has 14 residues. The germline CDR1 and CDR2 sequences are MNHEY and SMNVEV (reference sequence). The CDR3 loop is CASTPRRGKNIQYF. The CDR3 bases are TGTGCCAGCACCCCGAGGAGGGGCAAAAACATTCAGTACTTC.

This chain connects TRBV28 to TRBJ1-6; TRBD1 matches at 7 bases. Trimming removed 10 bases from V and 10 bases from J; junction bases left unmatched: 13. Germline V gene data show CDR1 as MDHEN and CDR2 as SYDVKM. The CDR3 extends over 14 amino acids. CDR3 sequence: CATTTGRDRSPLHF. CDR3 DNA: TGTGCCACGACGACAGGGAGAGATCGGTCACCCCTCCACTTT.

The chain is built from TRBV7-2 and TRBJ1-5; tentative D call: TRBD1 (5 bases). From germline, CDR1 is SGHTA and CDR2 FQGNSA. V was clipped by 0 bases and J by 9 bases, with 15 bases between them. The CDR3 runs 15 residues. The CDR3 region is CASSLAQGAVRPQHF. CDR3 DNA sequence: TGTGCCAGCAGCTTAGCGCAAGGGGCTGTTCGGCCCCAGCATTTT. The full variable domain, with the rest looked up from reference TRBV7-2 and TRBJ1-5, is GAGVSQSPSNKVTEKGKDVELRCDPISGHTALYWYRQSLGQGLEFLIYFQGNSAPDKSGLPSDRFSAERTGGSVSTLTIQRTQQEDSAVYLCASSLAQGAVRPQHFGDGTRLSIL.

The rearrangement joins TRBV30 to TRBJ1-1; 9 bases are a match to TRBD1. This CDR3 has 16 amino acids. Trimming cost V 0 bases and J 1 base; bases outside gene matches: 6. CDR1 GTSNPN and CDR2 SVGIG come from the germline V gene (reference sequence). CDR3 nucleotide sequence: TGTGCCTGGAGTGTATGGGGACAGGGAGAGAACACTGAAGCTTTCTTT. Amino acids: CAWSVWGQGENTEAFF.

This chain joins TRBV9 and TRBJ1-4; possibly TRBD1 for D (6 bases). V lost 0 bases and J lost 8, with 11 bases in between. Germline loops: CDR1 SGDLS, CDR2 YYNGEE. The length of the CDR3 is 14 residues. The DNA for the CDR3 is TGTGCCAGCAGCGTAGATCGGGGGGCGGAAAAACTGTTTTTT. Protein: CASSVDRGAEKLFF. Combining the CDR3 with reference TRBV9 and TRBJ1-4 gives the whole variable domain DSGVTQTPKHLITATGQRVTLRCSPRSGDLSVYWYQQSLDQGLQFLIQYYNGEERAKGNILERFSAQQFPDLHSELNLSSLELGDSALYFCASSVDRGAEKLFFGSGTQLSVL.

This chain connects TRBV5-6 to TRBJ2-7; weak D call: TRBD2 (5 bases). Germline CDR1 and CDR2: SGHDT and YYEEEE. The CDR3 has 14 amino acids. V lost 6 bases to trimming and J lost 0 bases, with 13 bases between them. The CDR3 DNA sequence: TGTGCCAGCACCAGAGCGGTCTCCTCCTACGAGCAGTACTTC. Translating it yields CASTRAVSSYEQYF.

On this clone itself: This sample also contains other DNA sequences that code for the same CDR3. The V and J genes are TRBV20-1 and TRBJ1-2; a possible D gene is TRBD1 (5 bases). The CDR3 runs to 11 residues. V was pared by 3 bases and J by 6 bases, with 8 bases between. CDR1 is DFQATT and CDR2 is SNEGSKA in the germline V gene (reference sequence). The CDR3 here is CSASGGNGYTF. DNA of the CDR3: TGCAGTGCTAGCGGGGGAAATGGCTACACCTTC.

The V and J genes are TRBV10-3 and TRBJ1-2; 7 bases map to TRBD1. The CDR3 runs to 13 residues. The germline V gene has CDR1 ENHRY and CDR2 SYGVKD. CDR3 in DNA: TGTGCAGTGACCGGGACAGAACTCTATGGCTACACCTTC. Residues: CAVTGTELYGYTF.

This clone came up once. This chain links TRBV5-6 with TRBJ1-5; TRBD1 might be the D (6 bases). V shed 3 bases and J shed 7 bases, with 23 bases lying between them. CDR1 is SGHDT, CDR2 YYEEEE, per germline. This CDR3 has 17 residues. The CDR3, as DNA: TGTGCCAGCAGCTCGTTGGTCCGGGGGGGCGCGGGGCAGCCCCAGCATTTT. It encodes CASSSLVRGGAGQPQHF.

The chain is built from TRBV13 and TRBJ2-2; 11 bases are shared with TRBD2. In germline, CDR1 is PRHDT, CDR2 FYEKMQ (reference sequence). V lost 5 bases, J lost 6 bases, and 11 bases stayed unmatched. The CDR3 contains 17 residues. The CDR3 coding sequence is TGTGCCAGCAGCGACCGACGGACTAGCGGGCATTCCGGGGAGCTGTTTTTT. Translating gives CASSDRRTSGHSGELFF.

The chain uses TRBV7-2 and TRBJ1-2; D is unclear. The CDR3 spans 16 residues. Trimming removed 2 bases at V and 0 bases at J, with 13 bases between. Germline CDR1 is SGHTA and CDR2 is FQGNSA. CDR3 in amino acids: CASSLLPGLANYGYTF. DNA of the CDR3: TGTGCCAGCAGCTTACTTCCCGGTCTAGCTAACTATGGCTACACCTTC.

The V call is TRBV18, the J call TRBJ2-1; D is perhaps TRBD2 (6 bases). With 3 bases removed from V and 14 bases from J, the gap between germline ends came to 17 bases. CDR3 length: 13 residues. Germline lookup yields CDR1 KGHSH and CDR2 LQKENI. CDR3 residues: CASSPRPGDGEFF. DNA of the CDR3: TGTGCCAGCTCACCGCGCCCGGGGGATGGGGAGTTCTTC.

The rearrangement uses TRBV28 and TRBJ2-7, with TRBD2 identical over 9 bases. CDR1 is MDHEN, CDR2 SYDVKM, per germline. The trim removed 5 bases at V and 5 bases at J, leaving 7 bases unmatched. There are 14 residues in the CDR3. This chain's CDR3 is CASSLGTSLNEQYF. CDR3 nucleotide sequence: TGTGCCAGCAGTCTCGGGACTAGCCTGAACGAGCAGTACTTC.

To note about this clone: Distinct nucleotide sequences in the sample also encode this CDR3. The chain combines TRBV9 with TRBJ1-5; no firm D call. This CDR3 has 14 amino acids. CDR1 SGDLS and CDR2 YYNGEE come from the germline V gene. V lost 0 bases, J lost 2 bases, and 6 bases lay in between. The CDR3 nucleotides are TGTGCCAGCAGCGTAGGAGGCGGCAATCAGCCCCAGCATTTT. Protein product: CASSVGGGNQPQHF.

This clone was observed once. The V gene is TRBV19, the J gene TRBJ2-1, with 12 bases identical to TRBD2. The ends lost 5 bases at V and 5 bases at J; junction bases unmatched: 4. The germline V gene encodes CDR1 LNHDA and CDR2 SQIVND (reference sequence). CDR3 length: 15 residues. CDR3 amino acids: CASSVRLAGDNEQFF. CDR3 coding DNA: TGTGCCAGTAGTGTTCGACTAGCGGGGGACAATGAGCAGTTCTTC.

This rearrangement joins TRBV10-3 to TRBJ2-7, with D possibly matching TRBD2 (5 bases). The CDR3 consists of 14 residues. Germline-derived CDR1 and CDR2 are ENHRY and SYGVKD. Trimming removed 5 bases at V and 0 bases at J, with 11 bases between. CDR3 residues: CAISPGRGSYEQYV. The CDR3 DNA reads TGTGCCATCAGTCCGGGTCGGGGCTCCTACGAGCAGTACGTC.

The chain is built from TRBV7-8 and TRBJ2-5, with TRBD1 matching 7 bases. Unmatched junction bases numbered 14, after V lost 5 bases and J lost 5 bases. The CDR3 extends over 16 amino acids. CDR1 is SGHVS, CDR2 FQNEAQ, per germline. The CDR3 spells CASSPHETGHGETQYF. For the CDR3, the DNA is TGTGCCAGCAGCCCCCACGAGACAGGGCACGGGGAGACCCAGTACTTC.

The rearrangement joins TRBV12-3 or TRBV12-4 to TRBJ2-6; D unresolved. The germline V and J ends were trimmed by 3 bases and 3 bases, with 3 bases remaining between them. The CDR3 contains 13 residues. The CDR3 is CASSFVGANVLTF. The DNA of the CDR3 is TGTGCCAGCAGTTTCGTTGGGGCCAACGTCCTGACTTTC.

This clone has just a few counts. This chain connects TRBV19 to TRBJ1-5; a possible D gene is TRBD1 (5 bases). Deletions cut 3 bases from V and 5 bases from J, with 11 bases between. The germline V gene has CDR1 LNHDA and CDR2 SQIVND (reference sequence). CDR3 length: 14 amino acids. The CDR3 nucleotides read TGTGCCAGTAGTATGCGGGGCTCTTATCAGCCCCAGCATTTT. Translating gives CASSMRGSYQPQHF.